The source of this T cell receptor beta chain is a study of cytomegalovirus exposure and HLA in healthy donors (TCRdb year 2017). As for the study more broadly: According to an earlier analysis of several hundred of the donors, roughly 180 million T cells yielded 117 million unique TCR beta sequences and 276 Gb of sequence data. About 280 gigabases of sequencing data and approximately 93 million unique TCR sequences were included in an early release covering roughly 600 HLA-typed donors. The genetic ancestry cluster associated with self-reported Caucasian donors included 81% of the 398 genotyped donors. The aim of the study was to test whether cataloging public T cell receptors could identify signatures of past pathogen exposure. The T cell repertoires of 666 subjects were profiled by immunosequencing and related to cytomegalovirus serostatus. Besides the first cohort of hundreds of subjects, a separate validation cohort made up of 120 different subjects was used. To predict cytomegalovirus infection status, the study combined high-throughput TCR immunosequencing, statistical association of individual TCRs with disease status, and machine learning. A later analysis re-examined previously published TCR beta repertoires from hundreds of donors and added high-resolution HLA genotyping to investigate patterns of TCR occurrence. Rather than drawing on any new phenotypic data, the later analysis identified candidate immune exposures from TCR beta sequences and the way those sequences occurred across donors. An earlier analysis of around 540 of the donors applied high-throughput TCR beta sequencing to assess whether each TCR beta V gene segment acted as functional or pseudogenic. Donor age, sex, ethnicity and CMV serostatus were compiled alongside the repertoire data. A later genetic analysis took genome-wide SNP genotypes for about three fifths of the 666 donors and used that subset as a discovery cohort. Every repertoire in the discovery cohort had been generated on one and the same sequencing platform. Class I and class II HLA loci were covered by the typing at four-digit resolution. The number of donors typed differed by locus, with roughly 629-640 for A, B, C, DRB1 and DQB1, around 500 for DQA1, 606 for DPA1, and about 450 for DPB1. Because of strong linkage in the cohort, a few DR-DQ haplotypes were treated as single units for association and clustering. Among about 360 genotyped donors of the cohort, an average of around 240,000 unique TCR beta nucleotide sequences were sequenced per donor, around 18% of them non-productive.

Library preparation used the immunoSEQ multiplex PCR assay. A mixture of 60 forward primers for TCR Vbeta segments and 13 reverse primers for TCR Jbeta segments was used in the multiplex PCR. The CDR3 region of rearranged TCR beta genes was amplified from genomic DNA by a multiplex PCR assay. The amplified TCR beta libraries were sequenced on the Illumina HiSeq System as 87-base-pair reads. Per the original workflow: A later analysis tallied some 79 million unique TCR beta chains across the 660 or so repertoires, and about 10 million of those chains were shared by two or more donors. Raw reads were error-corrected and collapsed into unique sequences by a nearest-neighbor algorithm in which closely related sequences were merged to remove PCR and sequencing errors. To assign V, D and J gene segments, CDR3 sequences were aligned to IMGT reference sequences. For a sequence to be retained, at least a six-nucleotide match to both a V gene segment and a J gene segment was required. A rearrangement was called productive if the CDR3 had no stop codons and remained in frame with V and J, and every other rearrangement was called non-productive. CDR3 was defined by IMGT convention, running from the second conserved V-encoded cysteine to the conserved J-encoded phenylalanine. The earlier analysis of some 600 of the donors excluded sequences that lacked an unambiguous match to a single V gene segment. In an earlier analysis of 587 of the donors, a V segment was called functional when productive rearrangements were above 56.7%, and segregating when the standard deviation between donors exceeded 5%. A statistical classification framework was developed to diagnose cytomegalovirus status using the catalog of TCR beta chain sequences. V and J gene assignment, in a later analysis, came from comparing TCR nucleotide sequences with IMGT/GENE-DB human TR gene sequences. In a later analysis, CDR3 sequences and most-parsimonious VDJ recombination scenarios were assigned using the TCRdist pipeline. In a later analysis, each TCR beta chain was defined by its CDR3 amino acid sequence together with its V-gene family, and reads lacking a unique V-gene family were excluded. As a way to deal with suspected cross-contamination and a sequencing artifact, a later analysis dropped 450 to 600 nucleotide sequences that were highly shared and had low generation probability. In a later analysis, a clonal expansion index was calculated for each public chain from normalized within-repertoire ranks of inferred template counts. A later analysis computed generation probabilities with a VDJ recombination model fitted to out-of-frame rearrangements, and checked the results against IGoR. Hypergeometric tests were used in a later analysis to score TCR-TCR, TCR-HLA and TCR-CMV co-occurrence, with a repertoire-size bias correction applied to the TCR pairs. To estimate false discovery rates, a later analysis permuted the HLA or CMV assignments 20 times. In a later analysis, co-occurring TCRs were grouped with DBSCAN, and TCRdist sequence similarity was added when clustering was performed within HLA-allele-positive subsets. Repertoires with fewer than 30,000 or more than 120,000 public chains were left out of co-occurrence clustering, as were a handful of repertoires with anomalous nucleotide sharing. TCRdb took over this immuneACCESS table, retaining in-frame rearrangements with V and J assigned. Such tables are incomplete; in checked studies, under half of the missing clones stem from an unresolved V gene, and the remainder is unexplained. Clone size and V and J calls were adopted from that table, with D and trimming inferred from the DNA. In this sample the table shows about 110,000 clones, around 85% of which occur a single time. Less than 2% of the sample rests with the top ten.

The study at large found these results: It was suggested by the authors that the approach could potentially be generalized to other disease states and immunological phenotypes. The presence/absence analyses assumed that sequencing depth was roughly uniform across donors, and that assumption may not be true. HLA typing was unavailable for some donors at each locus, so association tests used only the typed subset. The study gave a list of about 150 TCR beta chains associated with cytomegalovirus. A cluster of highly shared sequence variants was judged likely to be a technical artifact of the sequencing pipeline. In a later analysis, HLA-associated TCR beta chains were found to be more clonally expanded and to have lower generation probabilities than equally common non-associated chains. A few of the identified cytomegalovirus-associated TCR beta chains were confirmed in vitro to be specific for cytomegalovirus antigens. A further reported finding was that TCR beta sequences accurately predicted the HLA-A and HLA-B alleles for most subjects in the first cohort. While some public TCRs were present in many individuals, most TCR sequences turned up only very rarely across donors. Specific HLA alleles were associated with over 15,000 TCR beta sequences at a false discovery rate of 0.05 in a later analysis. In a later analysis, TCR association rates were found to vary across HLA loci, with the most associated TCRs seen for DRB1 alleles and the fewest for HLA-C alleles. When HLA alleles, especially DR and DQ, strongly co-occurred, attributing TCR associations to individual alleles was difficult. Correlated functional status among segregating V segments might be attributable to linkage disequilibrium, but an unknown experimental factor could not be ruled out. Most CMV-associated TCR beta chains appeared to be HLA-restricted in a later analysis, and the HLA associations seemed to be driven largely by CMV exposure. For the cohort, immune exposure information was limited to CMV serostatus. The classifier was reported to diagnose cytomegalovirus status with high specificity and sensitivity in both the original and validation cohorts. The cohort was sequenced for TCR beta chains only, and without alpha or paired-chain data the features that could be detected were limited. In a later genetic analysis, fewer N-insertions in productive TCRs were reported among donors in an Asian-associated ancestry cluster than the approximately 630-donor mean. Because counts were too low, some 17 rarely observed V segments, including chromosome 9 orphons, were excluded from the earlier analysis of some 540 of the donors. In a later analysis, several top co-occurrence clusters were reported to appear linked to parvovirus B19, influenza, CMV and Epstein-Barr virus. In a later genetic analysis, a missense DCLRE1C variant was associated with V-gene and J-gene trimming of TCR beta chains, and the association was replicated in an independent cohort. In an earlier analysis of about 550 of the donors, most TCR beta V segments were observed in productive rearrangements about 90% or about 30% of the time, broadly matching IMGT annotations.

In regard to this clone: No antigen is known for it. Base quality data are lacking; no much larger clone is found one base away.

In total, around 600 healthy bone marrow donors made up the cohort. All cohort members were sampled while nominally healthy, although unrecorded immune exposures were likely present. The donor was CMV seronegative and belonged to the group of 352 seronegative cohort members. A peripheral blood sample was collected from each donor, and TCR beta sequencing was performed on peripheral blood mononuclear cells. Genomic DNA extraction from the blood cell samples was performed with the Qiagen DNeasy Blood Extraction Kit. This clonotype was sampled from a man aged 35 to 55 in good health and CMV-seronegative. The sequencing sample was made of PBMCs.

The sequence in DNA is TGTGCCAGCAGCTTAGGCCTAGCGGGGCTTAATGAGCAGTTCTTC. This yields the protein CASSLGLAGLNEQFF. The chain links TRBV7-3 with TRBJ2-1; TRBD2 agrees with 9 junctional bases. The germline V gene gives CDR1 as SGHTA and CDR2 as FQGTGA. The CDR3 measures 15 amino acids from cysteine to phenylalanine. CDR3 DNA is the only sequence kept; it has 45 bases, read in frame from the first base. V is trimmed back by 2 bases and J by 7 bases, and the junction contains 6 bases that no gene match accounts for.